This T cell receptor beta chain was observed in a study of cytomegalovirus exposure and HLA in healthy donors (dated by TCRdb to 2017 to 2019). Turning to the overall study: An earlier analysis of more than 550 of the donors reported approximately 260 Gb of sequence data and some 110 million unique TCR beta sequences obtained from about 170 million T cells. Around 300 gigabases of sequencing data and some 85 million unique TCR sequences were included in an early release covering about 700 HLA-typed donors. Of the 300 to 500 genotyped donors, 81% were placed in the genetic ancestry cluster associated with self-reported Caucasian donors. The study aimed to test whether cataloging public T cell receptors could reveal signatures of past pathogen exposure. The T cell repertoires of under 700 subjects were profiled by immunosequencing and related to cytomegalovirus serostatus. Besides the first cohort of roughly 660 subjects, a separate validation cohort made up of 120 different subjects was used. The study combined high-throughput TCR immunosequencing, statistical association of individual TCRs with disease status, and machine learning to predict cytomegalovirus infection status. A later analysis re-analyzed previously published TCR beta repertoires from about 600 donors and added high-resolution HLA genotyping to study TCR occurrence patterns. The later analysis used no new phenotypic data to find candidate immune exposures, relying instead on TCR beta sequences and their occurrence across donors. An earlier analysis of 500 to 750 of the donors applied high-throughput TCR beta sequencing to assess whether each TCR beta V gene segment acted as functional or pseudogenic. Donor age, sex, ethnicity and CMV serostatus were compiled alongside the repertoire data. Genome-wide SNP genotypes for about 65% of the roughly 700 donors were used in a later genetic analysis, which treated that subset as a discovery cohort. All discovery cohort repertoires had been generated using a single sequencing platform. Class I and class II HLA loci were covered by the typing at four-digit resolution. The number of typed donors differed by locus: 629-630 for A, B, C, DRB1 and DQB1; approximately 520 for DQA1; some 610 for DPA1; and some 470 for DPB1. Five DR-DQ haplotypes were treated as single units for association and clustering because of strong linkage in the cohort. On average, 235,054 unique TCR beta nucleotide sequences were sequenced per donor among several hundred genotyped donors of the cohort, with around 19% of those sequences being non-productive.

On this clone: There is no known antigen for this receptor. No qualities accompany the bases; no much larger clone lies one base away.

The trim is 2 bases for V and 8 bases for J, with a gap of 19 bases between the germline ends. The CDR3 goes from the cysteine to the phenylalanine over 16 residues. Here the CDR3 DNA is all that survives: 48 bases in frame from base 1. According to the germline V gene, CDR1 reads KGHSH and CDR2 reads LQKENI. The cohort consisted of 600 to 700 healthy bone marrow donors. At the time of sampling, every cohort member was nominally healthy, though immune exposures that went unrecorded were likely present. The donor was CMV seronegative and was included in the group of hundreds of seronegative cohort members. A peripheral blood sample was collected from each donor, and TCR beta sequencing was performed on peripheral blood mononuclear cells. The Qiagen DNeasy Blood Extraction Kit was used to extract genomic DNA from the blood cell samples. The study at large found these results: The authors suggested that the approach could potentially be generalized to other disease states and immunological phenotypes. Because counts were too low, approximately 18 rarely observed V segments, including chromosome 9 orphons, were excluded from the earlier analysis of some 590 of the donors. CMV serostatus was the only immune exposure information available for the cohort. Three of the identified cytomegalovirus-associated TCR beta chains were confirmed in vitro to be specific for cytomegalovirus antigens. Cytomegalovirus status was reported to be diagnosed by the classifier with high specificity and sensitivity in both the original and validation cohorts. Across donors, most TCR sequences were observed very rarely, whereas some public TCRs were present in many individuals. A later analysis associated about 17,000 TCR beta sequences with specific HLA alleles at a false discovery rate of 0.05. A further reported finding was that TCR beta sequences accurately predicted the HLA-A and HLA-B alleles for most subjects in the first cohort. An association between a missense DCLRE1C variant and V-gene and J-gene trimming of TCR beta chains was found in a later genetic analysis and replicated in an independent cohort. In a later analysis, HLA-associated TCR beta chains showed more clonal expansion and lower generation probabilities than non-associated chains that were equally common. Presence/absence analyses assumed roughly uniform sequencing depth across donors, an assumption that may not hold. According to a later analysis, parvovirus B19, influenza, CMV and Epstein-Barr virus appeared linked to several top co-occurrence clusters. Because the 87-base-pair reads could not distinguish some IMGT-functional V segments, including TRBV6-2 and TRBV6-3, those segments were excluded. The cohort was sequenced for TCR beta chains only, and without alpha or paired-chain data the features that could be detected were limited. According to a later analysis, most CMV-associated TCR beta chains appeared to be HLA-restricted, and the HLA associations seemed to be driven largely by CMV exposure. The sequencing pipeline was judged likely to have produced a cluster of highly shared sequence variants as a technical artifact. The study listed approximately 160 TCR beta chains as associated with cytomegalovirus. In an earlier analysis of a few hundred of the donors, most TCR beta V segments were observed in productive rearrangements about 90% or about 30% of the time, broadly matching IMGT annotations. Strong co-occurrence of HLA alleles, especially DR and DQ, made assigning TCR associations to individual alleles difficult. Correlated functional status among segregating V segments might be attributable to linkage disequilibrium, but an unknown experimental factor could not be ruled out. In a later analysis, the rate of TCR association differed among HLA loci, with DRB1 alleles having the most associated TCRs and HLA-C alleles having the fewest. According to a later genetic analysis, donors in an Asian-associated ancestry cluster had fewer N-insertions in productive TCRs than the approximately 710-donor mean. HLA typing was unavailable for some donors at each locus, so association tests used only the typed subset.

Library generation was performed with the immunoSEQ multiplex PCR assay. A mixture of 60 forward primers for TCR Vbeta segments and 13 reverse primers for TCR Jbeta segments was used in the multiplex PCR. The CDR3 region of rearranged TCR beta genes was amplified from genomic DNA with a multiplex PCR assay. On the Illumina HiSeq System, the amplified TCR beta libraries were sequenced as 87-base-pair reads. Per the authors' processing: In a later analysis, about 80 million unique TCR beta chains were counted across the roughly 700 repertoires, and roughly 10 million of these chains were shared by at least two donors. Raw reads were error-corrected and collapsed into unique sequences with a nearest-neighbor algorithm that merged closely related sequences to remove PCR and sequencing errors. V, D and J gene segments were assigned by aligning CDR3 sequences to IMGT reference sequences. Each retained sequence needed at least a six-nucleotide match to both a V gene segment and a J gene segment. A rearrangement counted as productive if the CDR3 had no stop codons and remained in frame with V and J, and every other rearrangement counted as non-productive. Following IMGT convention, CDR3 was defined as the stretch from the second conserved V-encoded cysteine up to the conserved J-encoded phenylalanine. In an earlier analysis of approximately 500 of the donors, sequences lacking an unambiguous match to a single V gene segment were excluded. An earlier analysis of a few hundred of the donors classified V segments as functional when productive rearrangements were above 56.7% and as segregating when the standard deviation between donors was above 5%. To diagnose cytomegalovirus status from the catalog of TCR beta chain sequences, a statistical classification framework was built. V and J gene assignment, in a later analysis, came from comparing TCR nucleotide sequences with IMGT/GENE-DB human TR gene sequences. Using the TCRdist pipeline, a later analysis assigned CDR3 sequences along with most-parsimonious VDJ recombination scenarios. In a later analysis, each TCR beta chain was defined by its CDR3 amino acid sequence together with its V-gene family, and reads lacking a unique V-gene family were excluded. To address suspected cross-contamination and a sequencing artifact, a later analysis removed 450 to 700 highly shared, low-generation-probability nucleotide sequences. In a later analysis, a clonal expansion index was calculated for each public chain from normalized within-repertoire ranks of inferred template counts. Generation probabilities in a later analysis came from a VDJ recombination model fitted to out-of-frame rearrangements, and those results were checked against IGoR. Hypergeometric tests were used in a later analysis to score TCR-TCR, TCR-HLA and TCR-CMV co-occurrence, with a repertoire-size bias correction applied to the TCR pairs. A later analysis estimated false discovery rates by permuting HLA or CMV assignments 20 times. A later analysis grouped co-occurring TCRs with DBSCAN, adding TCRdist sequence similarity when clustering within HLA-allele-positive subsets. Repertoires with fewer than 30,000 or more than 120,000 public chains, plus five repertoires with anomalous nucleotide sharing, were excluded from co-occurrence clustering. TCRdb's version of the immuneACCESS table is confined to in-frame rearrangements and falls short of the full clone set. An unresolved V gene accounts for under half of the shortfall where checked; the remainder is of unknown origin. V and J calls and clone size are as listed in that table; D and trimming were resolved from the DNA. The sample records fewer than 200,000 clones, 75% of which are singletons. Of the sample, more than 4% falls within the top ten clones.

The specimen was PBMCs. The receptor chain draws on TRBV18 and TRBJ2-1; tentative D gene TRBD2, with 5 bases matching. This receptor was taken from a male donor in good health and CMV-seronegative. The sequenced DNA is TGTGCCAGCTCACCAGAGGGAGTCAGCGGCGGTGATGAGCAGTTCTTC. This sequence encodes CASSPEGVSGGDEQFF. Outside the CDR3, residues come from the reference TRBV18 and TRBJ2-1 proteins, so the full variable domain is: NAGVMQNPRHLVRRRGQEARLRCSPMKGHSHVYWYRQLPEEGLKFMVYLQKENIIDESGMPKERFSAEFPKEGPSILRIQQVVRGDSAAYFCASSPEGVSGGDEQFFGPGTRLTVL.